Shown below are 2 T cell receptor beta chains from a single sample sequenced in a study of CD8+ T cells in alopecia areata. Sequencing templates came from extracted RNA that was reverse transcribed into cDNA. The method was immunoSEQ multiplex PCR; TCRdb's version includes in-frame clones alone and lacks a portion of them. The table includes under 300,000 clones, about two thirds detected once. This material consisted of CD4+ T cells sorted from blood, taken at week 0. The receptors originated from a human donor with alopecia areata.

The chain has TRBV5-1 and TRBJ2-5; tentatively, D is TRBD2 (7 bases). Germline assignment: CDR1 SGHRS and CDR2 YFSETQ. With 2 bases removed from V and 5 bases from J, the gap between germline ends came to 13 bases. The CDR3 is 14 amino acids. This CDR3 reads CASSLGGVRETQYF. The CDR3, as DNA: TGCGCCAGCAGCTTAGGGGGGGTCCGGGAGACCCAGTACTTC.

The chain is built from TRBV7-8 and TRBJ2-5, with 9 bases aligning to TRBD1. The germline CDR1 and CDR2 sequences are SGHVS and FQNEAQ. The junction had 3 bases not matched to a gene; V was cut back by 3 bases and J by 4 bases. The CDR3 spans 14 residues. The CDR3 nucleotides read TGTGCCAGCAGCTTCGGGACAGGGAGAGAGACCCAGTACTTC. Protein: CASSFGTGRETQYF. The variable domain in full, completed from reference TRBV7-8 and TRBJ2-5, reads GAGVSQSPRYKVAKRGQDVALRCDPISGHVSLFWYQQALGQGPEFLTYFQNEAQLDKSGLPSDRFFAERPEGSVSTLKIQRTQQEDSAVYLCASSFGTGRETQYFGPGTRLLVL.